These 5 T cell receptor beta chains came from one sample sequenced in a study of OX40 agonist ivuxolimab in advanced cancers. Only in-frame clones appear in the TCRdb table, and some are missing; sequencing was by immunoSEQ multiplex PCR. The repertoire holds 55,000 to 70,000 clones, with under 90% as singletons. Source: CD4+ or CD8+ T cells sorted from blood, taken in a trial of the OX40 agonist ivuxolimab. These receptor sequences come from an adult with an advanced solid tumor such as melanoma, head and neck, liver or kidney cancer.

This sequence joins TRBV7-9 and TRBJ1-1, with 8 nucleotides matching TRBD1. V lost 6 bases to trimming and J lost 11 bases; unmatched junction nucleotides: 5. CDR1 and CDR2 from the germline V gene are SEHNR and FQNEAQ (reference sequence). This CDR3 region has 11 residues. The CDR3 here is CASRNQGAAFF. The CDR3 region has the DNA TGTGCCAGCAGGAACCAGGGGGCGGCTTTCTTT.

V is TRBV5-6 and J is TRBJ1-1, with D hard to call. The CDR3 consists of 14 residues. Trimming pared 0 bases from V and 1 base from J, leaving 7 bases between. CDR1 and CDR2 from the germline V gene are SGHDT and YYEEEE. The CDR3 here is CASSLVTPNTEAFF. The CDR3 region has the DNA TGTGCCAGCAGCTTGGTTACCCCGAACACTGAAGCTTTCTTT.

With respect to this clone: This specimen includes other DNA sequences encoding the same CDR3. The chain recombines TRBV15 with TRBJ1-5; D unclear. Trimming shortened V by 0 bases and J by 4 bases, and 10 bases separated the two germline ends. The CDR3 is 15 amino acids. Germline CDR1 LNHNV, CDR2 YYDKDF (reference sequence). The CDR3 is CATSRDPGGNQPQHF. As DNA, the CDR3 is TGTGCCACCAGCAGAGATCCGGGAGGAAATCAGCCCCAGCATTTT.

V gene TRBV29-1 combines with J gene TRBJ1-4; 7 bases match TRBD1. This CDR3 contains 14 residues. Germline lookup yields CDR1 SQVTM and CDR2 ANQGSEA. Trimming removed 6 bases from V and 7 bases from J; junction bases left unmatched: 11. The DNA for the CDR3 is TGCAGCGTGGGAGGGGCAGGGGGAGCTGAAAAACTGTTTTTT. This translates into CSVGGAGGAEKLFF.

The J gene is TRBJ1-2, the V gene TRBV19, with TRBD1 matching over 11 bases. CDR3 length equals 15 residues. Germline CDR1 reads LNHDA; CDR2 reads SQIVND (reference sequence). The V segment lost 6 bases and the J segment 3 bases; nucleotides outside the gene matches: 6. Here the CDR3 DNA reads TGTGCCAGTAGCGCAAGGACAGGGGGCGACTATGGCTACACCTTC. As protein: CASSARTGGDYGYTF.